A single sample gave rise to the 17 T cell receptor beta chains below, sequenced in a study of OX40 agonist ivuxolimab in advanced cancers. Clones were read by immunoSEQ multiplex PCR, and TCRdb kept only the in-frame ones, dropping some. The data contain about 150,000 clones, 85% to 95% of them singletons. Sequenced here: CD4+ or CD8+ T cells sorted from blood, sampled in a trial of the OX40 agonist ivuxolimab. These receptors came from an adult with an advanced solid tumor such as melanoma, head and neck, liver or kidney cancer.

V gene TRBV30 combines with J gene TRBJ2-7, with D unclear. The ends were cut back, 5 bases at V and 3 bases at J, with 11 bases in the middle. Germline-derived CDR1 and CDR2 are GTSNPN and SVGIG (reference sequence). The CDR3 is made up of 12 amino acids. Written as DNA, the CDR3 is TGTGCCTGGTCTGGTTTCGGCTACGAGCAGTACTTC. Translated, it gives CAWSGFGYEQYF.

V usage is TRBV19 and J usage is TRBJ2-1, with D perhaps matching TRBD1 or TRBD2 (5 bases each). The germline gives CDR1 LNHDA, CDR2 SQIVND (reference sequence). The CDR3 runs 14 residues. Trimming took 9 bases from V and 4 from J, leaving 16 bases between them. The CDR3 bases are TGTGCCAGCAGCACCGGGACGGATTACAATGAGCAGTTCTTC. It codes for CASSTGTDYNEQFF.

The chain employs TRBV6-5 and TRBJ1-6; D remains ambiguous. CDR1 is MNHEY, CDR2 SVGAGI, per germline. CDR3 length equals 12 residues. Trimming cost V 2 bases and J 8 bases, with 4 bases left between them. The CDR3 sequence is CASSYVDSPLHF. The CDR3 DNA reads TGTGCCAGCAGTTACGTGGATTCACCCCTCCACTTT.

Concerning this clone: The sample carries other DNA sequences with the same CDR3. V usage is TRBV27 and J usage is TRBJ1-5, with no clear D. V was pared by 3 bases and J by 4 bases, with 7 bases between. Germline assignment: CDR1 MNHEY and CDR2 SMNVEV (reference sequence). This CDR3 contains 13 residues. CDR3 loop: CASSLGSNQPQHF. The CDR3, as DNA: TGTGCCAGCAGTTTGGGGAGTAATCAGCCCCAGCATTTT.

This chain links TRBV5-1 with TRBJ1-6, with D hard to call. Germline V gene data show CDR1 as SGHRS and CDR2 as YFSETQ. The CDR3 contains 18 residues. V gave up 4 bases and J gave up 0 bases, with 17 bases separating them. The CDR3 DNA sequence: TGCGCCAGCAGCAGGGAGACACCTTCTAGCTCCTATAATTCACCCCTCCACTTT. Its protein product is CASSRETPSSSYNSPLHF.

The chain employs TRBV9 and TRBJ2-7; TRBD2 agrees at 10 bases. The V segment lost 0 bases and the J segment 4 bases; nucleotides outside the gene matches: 4. This CDR3 is built from 15 residues. CDR1 and CDR2 from the germline V gene are SGDLS and YYNGEE. The CDR3, as DNA: TGTGCCAGCAGCGTAGGACTAGCGGGTGATTACGAGCAGTACTTC. This gives the protein CASSVGLAGDYEQYF.

The chain is built from TRBV5-1 and TRBJ2-2; D call uncertain. CDR3 length: 15 amino acids. V was trimmed by 0 bases and J by 2 bases, leaving 8 bases between them. Per germline, CDR1 SGHRS and CDR2 YFSETQ. The CDR3 loop is CASSLVASNTGELFF. CDR3 bases: TGCGCCAGCAGCTTGGTGGCTTCTAACACCGGGGAGCTGTTTTTT.

The rearrangement links TRBV9 to TRBJ2-3; perhaps D is TRBD1 or TRBD2 (5 bases each). Looked up from germline, CDR1 is SGDLS and CDR2 is YYNGEE. Trimming shortened V by 0 bases and J by 0 bases, and 14 bases separated the two germline ends. This CDR3 is built from 17 residues. CDR3 sequence reads: CASSVAVSGASTDTQYF. In nucleotides, the CDR3 is TGTGCCAGCAGCGTAGCAGTCTCCGGGGCTAGCACAGATACGCAGTATTTT.

The rearrangement joins TRBV28 to TRBJ1-5; D might be TRBD1 (6 bases). This CDR3 has 13 residues. Germline V gene sequence: CDR1 MDHEN, CDR2 SYDVKM. V was clipped by 5 bases and J by 4 bases, with 9 bases between them. This CDR3 reads CASSRQVNQPQHF. CDR3 DNA sequence: TGTGCCAGCAGTAGACAGGTGAATCAGCCCCAGCATTTT.

The chain employs TRBV7-2 and TRBJ2-1; D is unclear. Per germline, CDR1 SGHTA and CDR2 FQGNSA. The CDR3 loop spans 13 amino acids. V shed 1 base and J shed 7 bases, with 8 bases lying between them. CDR3 residues: CASSLERINEQFF. The DNA for the CDR3 is TGTGCCAGCAGCTTAGAACGGATTAATGAGCAGTTCTTC.

The chain links TRBV5-6 to TRBJ1-1; the D is unclear. The germline gives CDR1 SGHDT, CDR2 YYEEEE. This CDR3 spans 14 amino acids. V lost 0 bases and J lost 0, with 6 bases in between. CDR3 protein: CASSLGDMNTEAFF. The CDR3 DNA reads as TGTGCCAGCAGCTTGGGGGATATGAACACTGAAGCTTTCTTT.

The rearrangement links TRBV7-2 to TRBJ2-7, with 9 bases identical to TRBD2. This CDR3 comprises 16 residues. The V gene end was trimmed by 1 base and the J gene end by 2 bases; junction bases not matched to a gene: 6. CDR1 is SGHTA, CDR2 FQGNSA, per germline. The CDR3 is CASSLDRSSGAYEQYF. The CDR3 nucleotides are TGTGCCAGCAGCTTAGATAGGTCTAGCGGGGCCTACGAGCAGTACTTC.

Only one count was recorded for this clone. V usage is TRBV5-1 and J usage is TRBJ2-7; TRBD1 or TRBD2 may be the D gene (5 bases each). V was clipped by 4 bases and J by 1 base, with 18 bases between them. CDR3 length: 16 amino acids. Per the germline V gene, CDR1 is SGHRS and CDR2 is YFSETQ. The DNA of the CDR3 is TGCGCCAGCAGCGGGAGCCGGGACGCAATTTCCTACGAGCAGTACTTC. Translation gives CASSGSRDAISYEQYF. The full variable domain, completed using reference TRBV5-1 and TRBJ2-7, is KAGVTQTPRYLIKTRGQQVTLSCSPISGHRSVSWYQQTPGQGLQFLFEYFSETQRNKGNFPGRFSGRQFSNSRSEMNVSTLELGDSALYLCASSGSRDAISYEQYFGPGTRLTVT.

V gene TRBV19 combines with J gene TRBJ1-6, with TRBD1 matching over 7 bases. CDR1 and CDR2 (germline): LNHDA, SQIVND (reference sequence). Unmatched junction bases numbered 11, after V lost 4 bases and J lost 11 bases. The CDR3 consists of 15 residues. CDR3 sequence reads: CASSTRQGVVPPLHF. DNA of the CDR3: TGTGCCAGTAGTACCCGACAGGGCGTAGTACCACCCCTCCACTTT.

The chain combines TRBV6-5 with TRBJ1-3, with TRBD1 as a possible D gene (5 bases). CDR1 and CDR2 from the germline V gene are MNHEY and SVGAGI. The V and J ends lost 0 bases and 8 bases respectively, with 17 bases between them. This CDR3 has 16 amino acids. The CDR3 loop is CASSYSRGTRADTIYF. The CDR3 DNA reads as TGTGCCAGCAGTTACTCGAGAGGGACTCGAGCTGACACCATATATTTT.

The chain is built from TRBV6-5 and TRBJ1-2, with 7 bases aligning to TRBD1. CDR1 MNHEY and CDR2 SVGAGI come from the germline V gene. Germline trimming cut 6 bases from V and 3 bases from J; bases unmatched to any gene: 7. The CDR3 has 14 amino acids. CDR3 coding DNA: TGTGCCAGCAGCCGACAGGGAGGCGACTATGGCTACACCTTC. Protein product: CASSRQGGDYGYTF.

The genes are TRBV11-2 and TRBJ2-7; 14 bases fit TRBD2. J lost 3 bases, V lost 3 bases, and 1 base had no gene match. CDR3 length equals 15 residues. Per the germline V gene, CDR1 is SGHAT and CDR2 is FQNNGV. CDR3 loop: CASSLGLAGVYEQYF. The CDR3 nucleotides read TGTGCCAGCAGCTTGGGACTAGCGGGAGTCTACGAGCAGTACTTC.